Following are 22 T cell receptor beta chains from one sample sequenced in a study of immune evolution from preneoplasia to lung adenocarcinoma. Method: immunoSEQ multiplex PCR; TCRdb's copy keeps in-frame clones and lacks some. The repertoire holds around 15,000 clones, with around nine tenths as singletons. Material for sequencing was FFPE invasive lung adenocarcinoma tissue. Receptor source: a person aged 65 to 85 with invasive lung adenocarcinoma.

CDR3 DNA: TGTGCCAGCAGCTTCCCAGGCACTGGAAACACCATATATTTT. Amino acid sequence: CASSFPGTGNTIYF. The chain employs TRBV7-9 and TRBJ1-3; D gene uncertain. CDR1 SEHNR and CDR2 FQNEAQ come from the germline V gene (reference sequence). The CDR3 has 14 residues. Trimming took off 3 bases at V and 2 bases at J, with 8 bases between the two ends.

The rearrangement joins TRBV2 to TRBJ2-7; D possibly matches TRBD1 or TRBD2 (5 bases each). This CDR3 spans 13 amino acids. V shed 5 bases and J shed 5 bases, with 13 bases lying between them. In germline, CDR1 is SNHLY, CDR2 FYNNEI. The CDR3 DNA reads TGTGCCAGCAGTTCGGGGACCGCTAACGAGCAGTACTTC. Its protein product is CASSSGTANEQYF.

This clone was recorded once. The rearrangement uses TRBV21-1 and TRBJ2-7. TRBV21-1 is recorded as a pseudogene. The CDR3 extends over 15 amino acids. The CDR3 protein is CASSKVDASSYEQYF. CDR3 DNA: TGTGCCAGCAGCAAAGTTGACGCGAGCTCCTACGAGCAGTACTTC.

The chain is built from TRBV4-1 and TRBJ2-3, with D possibly TRBD1 on 5 matching bases. The germline V gene encodes CDR1 MGHRA and CDR2 YSYEKL. The CDR3 has 13 amino acids. The ends were cut back, 4 bases at V and 6 bases at J, with 11 bases in the middle. This CDR3 reads CASSPQEGDTQYF. CDR3 nucleotides: TGCGCCAGCAGCCCACAGGAAGGTGATACGCAGTATTTT.

The chain links TRBV2 to TRBJ2-3; 13 nucleotides line up with TRBD2. After removal of 5 bases from V and 3 bases from J, the junction contained 8 bases not matched to a gene. The CDR3 is made up of 17 amino acids. Germline lookup yields CDR1 SNHLY and CDR2 FYNNEI. The CDR3 DNA follows: TGTGCCAGCAGTAAGGGACTAGCGGGAATCGGAACAGATACGCAGTATTTT. The encoded protein is CASSKGLAGIGTDTQYF. The whole variable domain, remainder taken from reference TRBV2 and TRBJ2-3, is EPEVTQTPSHQVTQMGQEVILRCVPISNHLYFYWYRQILGQKVEFLVSFYNNEISEKSEIFDDQFSVERPDGSNFTLKIRSTKLEDSAMYFCASSKGLAGIGTDTQYFGPGTRLTVL.

The V gene is TRBV16, the J gene TRBJ1-1; D not certain. CDR3 length equals 15 residues. Germline V CDR1 and CDR2: KGHSY, FQNENV. Trimming took off 0 bases at V and 2 bases at J, with 10 bases between the two ends. The CDR3 nucleotides read TGTGCCAGCAGCCAATCGGGCAGACCAAACACTGAAGCTTTCTTT. As protein: CASSQSGRPNTEAFF.

CDR3 sequence reads: CASSLGLVGEQFF. The DNA of the CDR3 is TGTGCCAGCAGCTTAGGCCTAGTAGGTGAGCAGTTCTTC. The chain is built from TRBV7-9 and TRBJ2-1; the D is unclear. Trimming shortened V by 1 base and J by 9 bases, and 10 bases separated the two germline ends. There are 13 residues in the CDR3. Germline lookup yields CDR1 SEHNR and CDR2 FQNEAQ (reference sequence).

The V gene is TRBV7-9, the J gene TRBJ2-5; D may match TRBD1 or TRBD2 (5 bases each). The CDR3 is 14 residues long. V shed 8 bases and J shed 1 base, with 14 bases lying between them. Germline CDR1 is SEHNR and CDR2 is FQNEAQ (reference sequence). The CDR3 DNA reads as TGTGCCAGCGAGCCACGGGGACGCCAAGAGACCCAGTACTTC. Translating gives CASEPRGRQETQYF.

In this sample, this clone turned up once. The DNA of the CDR3 is TGTGCCACTAATCCGGCACAGGGGGAGGGAGGGGAGCTGTTTTTT. This sequence encodes CATNPAQGEGGELFF. The chain joins TRBV10-3 to TRBJ2-2, with D perhaps TRBD1 (8 bases). The CDR3 contains 15 residues. CDR1 and CDR2 from the germline V gene are ENHRY and SYGVKD. V lost 10 bases and J lost 8, with 23 bases in between.

The DNA of the CDR3 is TGCGCCAGCATTACACCCGGACCCCATGCCTATGGCTACACCTTC. It is translated as CASITPGPHAYGYTF. V gene TRBV10-1 combines with J gene TRBJ1-2; D ambiguous. Per the germline V gene, CDR1 is WNHNN and CDR2 is SYGVQD (reference sequence). V was clipped by 7 bases and J by 4 bases, with 19 bases between them. This CDR3 comprises 15 residues.

This chain links TRBV28 with TRBJ1-2, with a tentative D call TRBD1 (6 bases). This CDR3 spans 13 amino acids. V gave up 6 bases and J gave up 7 bases, with 15 bases separating them. Germline values: CDR1 MDHEN, CDR2 SYDVKM. CDR3 residues: CASSPGGGSGYTF. CDR3 bases: TGTGCCAGCAGCCCCGGAGGGGGTAGTGGCTACACCTTC.

The rearrangement links TRBV27 to TRBJ1-5, with 11 bases that match TRBD1. The ends lost 2 bases at V and 5 bases at J; junction bases unmatched: 2. CDR3 length equals 15 residues. Germline V gene lookup returns CDR1 MNHEY and CDR2 SMNVEV (reference sequence). CDR3 DNA sequence: TGTGCCAGCAGTTTAGGGACAGGGGGGCATCAGCCCCAGCATTTT. Amino acid sequence: CASSLGTGGHQPQHF.

The chain links TRBV18 to TRBJ1-1, with TRBD1 as a possible D gene (5 bases). Germline CDR1 reads KGHSH; CDR2 reads LQKENI. There are 15 residues in the CDR3. V was pared by 5 bases and J by 2 bases, with 15 bases between. CDR3 DNA sequence: TGTGCCAGCTCAGAACACGGGACGGAAAACACTGAAGCTTTCTTT. As protein: CASSEHGTENTEAFF.

The rearrangement uses TRBV28 and TRBJ2-3; D is undetermined. This CDR3 is built from 15 residues. The V gene's germline CDR1 is MDHEN and CDR2 SYDVKM. V was clipped by 6 bases and J by 1 base, with 14 bases between them. DNA of the CDR3: TGTGCCAGCAGACTGGCCCCATCTGGCACAGATACGCAGTATTTT. It specifies CASRLAPSGTDTQYF.

V is TRBV2 and J is TRBJ1-5; possibly TRBD1 for D (6 bases). Germline V lookup: CDR1 SNHLY, CDR2 FYNNEI. This CDR3 has 14 residues. Trimming cost V 2 bases and J 4 bases, with 9 bases left between them. In DNA, the CDR3 is TGTGCCAGCAGTGAACAGGGGCAAAATCAGCCCCAGCATTTT. It specifies CASSEQGQNQPQHF.

The chain uses TRBV6-1 and TRBJ2-2, with D unresolved. The CDR3 consists of 14 residues. Germline V gene lookup returns CDR1 MNHNS and CDR2 SASEGT. The V end was cut by 6 bases, the J end by 4 bases, with 12 bases between. Here the CDR3 reads CASRRTLGTGELFF. CDR3 in DNA: TGTGCCAGCAGGAGGACCTTGGGCACCGGGGAGCTGTTTTTT.

This chain links TRBV10-2 with TRBJ1-3; no firm D call. Germline V gene sequence: CDR1 WSHSY, CDR2 SAAADI. The CDR3 is made up of 12 amino acids. The V end lost 6 bases, the J end lost 4 bases, and 7 bases lay between the germline ends. CDR3 DNA sequence: TGCGCCAGCAGGGAAACGGGAAACACCATATATTTT. Translating it yields CASRETGNTIYF.

V gene TRBV5-6 combines with J gene TRBJ2-7; D is possibly TRBD2 (6 bases). The CDR3 totals 15 residues. V lost 6 bases and J lost 0, with 16 bases in between. Germline-derived CDR1 and CDR2 are SGHDT and YYEEEE. CDR3 bases: TGTGCCAGCACCGAGGAGGGGTCGAGCTCCTACGAGCAGTACTTC. Protein sequence: CASTEEGSSSYEQYF. The full variable domain, in which reference TRBV5-6 and TRBJ2-7 provide the parts outside the CDR3, is DAGVTQSPTHLIKTRGQQVTLRCSPKSGHDTVSWYQQALGQGPQFIFQYYEEEERQRGNFPDRFSGHQFPNYSSELNVNALLLGDSALYLCASTEEGSSSYEQYFGPGTRLTVT.

The rearrangement uses TRBV18 and TRBJ2-4, with D hard to call. The V gene's germline CDR1 is KGHSH and CDR2 LQKENI. The CDR3 sequence is 17 residues long. V was shortened by 2 bases and J by 1 base, with 15 bases between the two germline ends. The CDR3 DNA reads TGTGCCAGCTCACCATTCGTCCGGTTGGAGGCCAAAAACATTCAGTACTTC. It yields the protein CASSPFVRLEAKNIQYF.

The V and J genes are TRBV7-9 and TRBJ1-2; 7 bases are a match to TRBD1. This CDR3 has 14 residues. The germline V gene encodes CDR1 SEHNR and CDR2 FQNEAQ (reference sequence). V lost 1 base and J lost 6; bases outside the gene matches: 5. The CDR3 loop reads CASSLGGQGDGYTF. CDR3 nucleotides: TGTGCCAGCAGCTTAGGGGGGCAGGGGGATGGCTACACCTTC.

The V and J genes are TRBV29-1 and TRBJ2-4; no clear D. The CDR3 covers 14 residues. Germline lookup yields CDR1 SQVTM and CDR2 ANQGSEA. V was pared by 2 bases and J by 15 bases, with 23 bases between. The CDR3, as DNA: TGCAGCGTTGAATCTCCTGATCACCAACGGGCGGTGTACTTC. Its protein is CSVESPDHQRAVYF.

The rearrangement links TRBV11-1 to TRBJ2-7; the D is unclear. V lost 4 bases and J lost 0, with 16 bases in between. CDR1 and CDR2 (germline): SGHAT, FQDESV (reference sequence). The CDR3 loop spans 16 amino acids. The CDR3 DNA follows: TGTGCCAGCAGCTCGTGGACCGCCTCGAGCTCCTACGAGCAGTACTTC. Translating it yields CASSSWTASSSYEQYF.